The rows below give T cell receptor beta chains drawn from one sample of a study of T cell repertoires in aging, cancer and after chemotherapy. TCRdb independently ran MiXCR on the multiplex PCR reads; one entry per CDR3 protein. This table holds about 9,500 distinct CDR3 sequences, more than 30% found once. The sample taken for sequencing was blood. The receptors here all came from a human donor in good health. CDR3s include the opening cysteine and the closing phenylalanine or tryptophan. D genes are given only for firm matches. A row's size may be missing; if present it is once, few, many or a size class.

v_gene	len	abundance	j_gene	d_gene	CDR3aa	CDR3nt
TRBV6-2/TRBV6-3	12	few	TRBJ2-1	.	CASSSTRNEQFF	TGTGCCAGCAGCTCCACTCGCAATGAGCAGTTCTTC
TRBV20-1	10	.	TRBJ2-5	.	CSVEDETQYF	TGCAGTGTCGAGGACGAGACCCAGTACTTC
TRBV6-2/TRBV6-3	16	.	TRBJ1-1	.	CASSGRKGGLNTEAFF	TGTGCCAGCAGTGGTAGAAAGGGGGGACTGAACACTGAAGCTTTCTTT
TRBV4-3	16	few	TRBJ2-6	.	CASSQERGSGANVLTF	TGCGCCAGCAGCCAAGAAAGGGGCTCTGGGGCCAACGTCCTGACTTTC
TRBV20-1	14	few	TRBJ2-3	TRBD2	CSTSGGTSTDTQYF	TGCAGTACGAGCGGGGGGACTAGCACAGATACGCAGTATTTT
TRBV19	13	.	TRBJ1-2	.	CASRNDGSYGYTF	TGTGCCAGTAGGAACGACGGTAGCTATGGCTACACCTTC
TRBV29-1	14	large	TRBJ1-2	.	CSVGGGDDNYGYTF	TGCAGCGTTGGTGGGGGAGACGATAACTATGGCTACACCTTC
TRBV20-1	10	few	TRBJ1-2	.	CRGGSPGYTF	TGCAGAGGTGGGTCTCCTGGCTACACCTTC
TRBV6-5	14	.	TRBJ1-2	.	CASSTQGISYGYTF	TGTGCCAGCAGTACGCAGGGGATCTCCTATGGCTACACCTTC
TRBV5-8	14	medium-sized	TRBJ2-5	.	CASSLRGAGETQYF	TGTGCCAGCAGCTTGCGCGGGGCGGGCGAGACCCAGTACTTC
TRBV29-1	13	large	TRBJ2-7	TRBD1	CSVEGDRGHEQYF	TGCAGCGTTGAGGGGGACAGGGGCCACGAGCAGTACTTC
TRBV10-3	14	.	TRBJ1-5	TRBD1	CAIGTGDSNQPQHF	TGTGCCATTGGGACAGGTGATAGCAATCAGCCCCAGCATTTT
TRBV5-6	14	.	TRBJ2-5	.	CASSLGTSQETQYF	TGTGCCAGCAGCTTGGGGACATCTCAAGAGACCCAGTACTTC
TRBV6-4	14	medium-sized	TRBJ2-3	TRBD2	CASSERGGTDTQYF	TGTGCCAGCAGTGAGCGGGGGGGCACAGATACGCAGTATTTT
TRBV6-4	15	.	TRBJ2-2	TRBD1	CASSPGTGVYGELFF	TGTGCCAGCAGCCCCGGGACAGGGGTCTACGGGGAGCTGTTTTTT
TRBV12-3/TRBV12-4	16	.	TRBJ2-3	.	CASRKSAGLGTDTQYF	TGTGCCAGCAGAAAAAGTGCAGGACTCGGCACAGATACGCAGTATTTT
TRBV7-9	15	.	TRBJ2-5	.	CASSLTPGSLETQYF	TGTGCCAGCAGCCTAACTCCAGGGTCTCTGGAGACCCAGTACTTC
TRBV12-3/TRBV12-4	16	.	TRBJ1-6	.	CASSFSRVLYNSPLHF	TGTGCCAGCAGTTTTTCTAGGGTACTTTACAATTCACCCCTCCACTTT
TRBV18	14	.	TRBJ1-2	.	CASSPRSVGLGYTF	TGTGCCAGCTCACCAAGGTCGGTCGGCCTTGGCTACACCTTC
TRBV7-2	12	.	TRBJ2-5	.	CASSLFLGSQYF	TGTGCCAGCAGCTTATTTCTAGGTAGCCAGTACTTC
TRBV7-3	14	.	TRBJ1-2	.	CASSLTWSGYGYTF	TGTGCCAGCAGCTTAACATGGTCAGGTTATGGCTACACCTTC
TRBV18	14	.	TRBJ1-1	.	CASSPTGPHTEAFF	TGTGCCAGCTCACCAACAGGTCCTCACACTGAAGCTTTCTTT
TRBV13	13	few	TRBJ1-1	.	CASSLVDGAEAFF	TGTGCCAGCAGCTTAGTTGATGGGGCTGAAGCTTTCTTT
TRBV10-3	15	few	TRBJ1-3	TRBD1	CAISPGTDSGNTIYF	TGTGCCATCAGTCCCGGGACAGACTCTGGAAACACCATATATTTT
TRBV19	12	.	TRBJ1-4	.	CASWKEGEKLFF	TGTGCCAGTTGGAAAGAAGGGGAAAAACTGTTTTTT
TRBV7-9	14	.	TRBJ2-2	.	CASSRPPGPGELFF	TGTGCCAGCAGTCGCCCCCCGGGCCCCGGGGAGCTGTTTTTT
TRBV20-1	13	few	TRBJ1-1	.	CSARGTSGTEAFF	TGCAGTGCTAGAGGGACGTCTGGCACTGAAGCTTTCTTT
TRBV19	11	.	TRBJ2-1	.	CASSMGYEQFF	TGTGCCAGTAGTATGGGTTATGAGCAGTTCTTC